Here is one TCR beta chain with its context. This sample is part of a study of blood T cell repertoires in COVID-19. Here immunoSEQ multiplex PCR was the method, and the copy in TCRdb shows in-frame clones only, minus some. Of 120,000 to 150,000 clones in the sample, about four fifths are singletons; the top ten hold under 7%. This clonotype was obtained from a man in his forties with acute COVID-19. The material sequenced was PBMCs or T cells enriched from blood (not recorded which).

The CDR3 sequence: CATSALQGIQYF. CDR3 nucleotides: TGTGCCACCAGTGCACTACAGGGAATCCAGTACTTC. The rearrangement links TRBV24-1 to TRBJ2-5; a possible D gene is TRBD1 (6 bases). This CDR3 spans 12 amino acids. V shed 5 bases and J shed 10 bases, with 13 bases lying between them. Germline CDR1 and CDR2: KGHDR and SFDVKD.